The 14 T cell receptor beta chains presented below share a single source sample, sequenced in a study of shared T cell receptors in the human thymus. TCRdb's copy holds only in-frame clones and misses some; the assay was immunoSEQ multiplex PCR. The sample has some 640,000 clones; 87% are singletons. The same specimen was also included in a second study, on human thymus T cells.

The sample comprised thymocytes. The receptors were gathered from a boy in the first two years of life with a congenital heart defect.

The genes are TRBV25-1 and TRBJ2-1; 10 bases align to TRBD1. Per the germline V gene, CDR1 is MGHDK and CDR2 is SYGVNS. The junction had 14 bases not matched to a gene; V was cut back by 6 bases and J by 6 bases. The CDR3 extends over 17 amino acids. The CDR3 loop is CASRRTGGWKDFNEQFF. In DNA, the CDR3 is TGTGCCAGCAGGAGGACAGGGGGGTGGAAAGATTTCAATGAGCAGTTCTTC.

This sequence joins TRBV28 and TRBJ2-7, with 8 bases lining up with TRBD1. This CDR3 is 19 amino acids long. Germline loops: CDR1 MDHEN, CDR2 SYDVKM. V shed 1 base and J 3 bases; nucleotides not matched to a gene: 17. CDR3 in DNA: TGTGCCAGCAGTTTATCTAAGGACAGGGAGTCTGATGTCCTCTACGAGCAGTACTTC. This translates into CASSLSKDRESDVLYEQYF.

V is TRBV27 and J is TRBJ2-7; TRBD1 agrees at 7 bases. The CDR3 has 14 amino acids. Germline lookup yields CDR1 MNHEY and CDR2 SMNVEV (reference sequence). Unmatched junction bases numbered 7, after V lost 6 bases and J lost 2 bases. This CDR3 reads CASSQGVLAYEQYF. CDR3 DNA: TGTGCCAGCAGCCAGGGGGTTCTGGCCTACGAGCAGTACTTC.

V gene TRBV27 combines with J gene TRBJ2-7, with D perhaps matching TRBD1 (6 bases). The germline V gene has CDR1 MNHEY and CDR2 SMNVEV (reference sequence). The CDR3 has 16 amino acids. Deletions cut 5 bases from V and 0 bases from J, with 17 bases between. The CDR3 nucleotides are TGTGCCAGCAGTCTTAACCGGACAGACTTCTCCTACGAGCAGTACTTC. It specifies CASSLNRTDFSYEQYF.

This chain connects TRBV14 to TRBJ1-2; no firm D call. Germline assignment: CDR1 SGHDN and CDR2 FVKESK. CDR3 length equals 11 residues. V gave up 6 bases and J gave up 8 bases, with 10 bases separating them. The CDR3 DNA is TGTGCCAGCAGGTACCGAGGAGGCTACACCTTC. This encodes CASRYRGGYTF.

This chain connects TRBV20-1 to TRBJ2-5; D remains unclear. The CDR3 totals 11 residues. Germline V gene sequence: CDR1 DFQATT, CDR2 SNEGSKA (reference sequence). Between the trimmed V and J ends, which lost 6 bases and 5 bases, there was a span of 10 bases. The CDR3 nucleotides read TGCAGTGCCAGAATAGTCGAGACCCAGTACTTC. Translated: CSARIVETQYF.

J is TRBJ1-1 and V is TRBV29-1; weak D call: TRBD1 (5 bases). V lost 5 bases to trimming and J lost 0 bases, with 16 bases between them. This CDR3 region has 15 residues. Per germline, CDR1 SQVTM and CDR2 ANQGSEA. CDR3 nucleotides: TGCAGCGTTCGTTCTGGGACTATTCTGAACACTGAAGCTTTCTTT. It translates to CSVRSGTILNTEAFF.

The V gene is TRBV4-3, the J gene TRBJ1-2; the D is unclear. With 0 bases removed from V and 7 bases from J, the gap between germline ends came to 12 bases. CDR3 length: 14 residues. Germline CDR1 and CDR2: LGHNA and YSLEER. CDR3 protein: CASSQDRRAPGYTF. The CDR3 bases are TGCGCCAGCAGCCAAGACAGGAGGGCCCCTGGCTACACCTTC.

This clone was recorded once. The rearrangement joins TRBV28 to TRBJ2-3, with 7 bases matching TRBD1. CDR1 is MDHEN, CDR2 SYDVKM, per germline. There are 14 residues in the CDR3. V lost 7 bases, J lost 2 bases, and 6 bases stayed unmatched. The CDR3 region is CASTEGAPTDTQYF. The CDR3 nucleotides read TGTGCCAGCACCGAGGGGGCCCCCACAGATACGCAGTATTTT.

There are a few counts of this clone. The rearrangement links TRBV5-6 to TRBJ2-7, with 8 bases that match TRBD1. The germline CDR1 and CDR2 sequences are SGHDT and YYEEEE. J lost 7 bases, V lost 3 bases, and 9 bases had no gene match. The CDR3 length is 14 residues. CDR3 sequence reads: CASSSGQGGWEQYF. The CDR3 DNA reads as TGTGCCAGCAGCTCCGGACAGGGAGGATGGGAGCAGTACTTC.

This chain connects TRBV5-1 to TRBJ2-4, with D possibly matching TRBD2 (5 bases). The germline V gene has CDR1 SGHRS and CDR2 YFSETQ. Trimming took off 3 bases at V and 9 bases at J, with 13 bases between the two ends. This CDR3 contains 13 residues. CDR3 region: CASSSGGTRIQYF. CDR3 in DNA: TGCGCCAGCAGCTCCGGAGGTACGCGCATTCAGTACTTC.

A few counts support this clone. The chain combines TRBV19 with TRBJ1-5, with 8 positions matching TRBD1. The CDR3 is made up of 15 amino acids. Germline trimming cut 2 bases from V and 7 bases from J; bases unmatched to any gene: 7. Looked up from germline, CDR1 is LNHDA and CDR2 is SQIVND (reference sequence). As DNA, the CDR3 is TGTGCCAGTAGTATAAACGGGACAGGTGCCCAGCCCCAGCATTTT. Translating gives CASSINGTGAQPQHF.

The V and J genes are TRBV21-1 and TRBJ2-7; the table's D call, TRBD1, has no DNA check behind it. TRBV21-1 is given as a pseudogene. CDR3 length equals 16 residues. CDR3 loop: CASSLPGTGRPYEQYF. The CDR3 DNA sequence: TGTGCCAGCAGCTTACCCGGGACAGGGCGACCCTACGAGCAGTACTTC.

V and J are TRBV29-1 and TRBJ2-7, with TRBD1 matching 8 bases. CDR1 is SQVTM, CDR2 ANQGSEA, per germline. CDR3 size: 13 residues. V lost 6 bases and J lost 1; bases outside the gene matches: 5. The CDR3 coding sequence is TGCAGCGTGGGGACAGGTAATTCCTACGAGCAGTACTTC. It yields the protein CSVGTGNSYEQYF.